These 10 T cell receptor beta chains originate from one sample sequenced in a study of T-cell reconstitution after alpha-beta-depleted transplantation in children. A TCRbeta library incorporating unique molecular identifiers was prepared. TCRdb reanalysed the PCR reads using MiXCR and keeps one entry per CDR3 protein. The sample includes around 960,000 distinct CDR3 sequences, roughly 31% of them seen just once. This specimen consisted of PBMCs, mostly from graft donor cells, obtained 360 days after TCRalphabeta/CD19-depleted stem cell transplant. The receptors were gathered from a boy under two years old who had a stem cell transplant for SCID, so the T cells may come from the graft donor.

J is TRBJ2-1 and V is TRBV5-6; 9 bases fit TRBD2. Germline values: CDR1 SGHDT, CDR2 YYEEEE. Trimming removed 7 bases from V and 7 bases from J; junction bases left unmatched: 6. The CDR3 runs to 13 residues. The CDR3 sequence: CASLAGRRNEQFF. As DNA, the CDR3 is TGTGCCAGCCTAGCGGGGAGGCGGAATGAGCAGTTCTTC.

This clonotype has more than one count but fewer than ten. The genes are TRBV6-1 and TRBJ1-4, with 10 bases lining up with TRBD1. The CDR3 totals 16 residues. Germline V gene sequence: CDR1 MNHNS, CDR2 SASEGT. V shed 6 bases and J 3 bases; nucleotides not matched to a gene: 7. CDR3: CASSRGQGRPNEKLFF. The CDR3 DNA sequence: TGTGCCAGCAGCCGGGGACAGGGGCGACCTAATGAAAAACTGTTTTTT.

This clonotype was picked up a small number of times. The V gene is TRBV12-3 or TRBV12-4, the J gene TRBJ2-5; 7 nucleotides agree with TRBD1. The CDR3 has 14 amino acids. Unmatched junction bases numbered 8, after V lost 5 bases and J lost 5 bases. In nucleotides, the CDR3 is TGTGCCAGCAGTCCAGGGGGAGACAGGGAGACCCAGTACTTC. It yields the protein CASSPGGDRETQYF.

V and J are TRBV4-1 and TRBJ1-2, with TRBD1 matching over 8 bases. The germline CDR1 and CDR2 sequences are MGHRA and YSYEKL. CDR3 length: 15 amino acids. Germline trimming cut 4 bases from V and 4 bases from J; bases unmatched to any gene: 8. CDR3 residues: CASSRPTGAGYGYTF. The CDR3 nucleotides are TGCGCCAGCAGCCGCCCGACAGGGGCTGGCTATGGCTACACCTTC.

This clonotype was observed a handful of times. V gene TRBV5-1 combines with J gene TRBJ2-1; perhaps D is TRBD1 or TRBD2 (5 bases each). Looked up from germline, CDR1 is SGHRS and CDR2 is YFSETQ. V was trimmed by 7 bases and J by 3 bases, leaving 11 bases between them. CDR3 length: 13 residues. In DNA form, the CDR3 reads TGCGCCAGCGGGGATGGGGGCTACAATGAGCAGTTCTTC. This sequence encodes CASGDGGYNEQFF.

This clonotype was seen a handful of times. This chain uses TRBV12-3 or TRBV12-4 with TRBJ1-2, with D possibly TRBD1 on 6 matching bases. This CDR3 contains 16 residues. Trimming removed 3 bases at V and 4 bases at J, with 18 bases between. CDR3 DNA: TGTGCCAGCAGTTTCCAAGGCGGGGGCGGGATCTATGGCTACACCTTC. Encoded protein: CASSFQGGGGIYGYTF.

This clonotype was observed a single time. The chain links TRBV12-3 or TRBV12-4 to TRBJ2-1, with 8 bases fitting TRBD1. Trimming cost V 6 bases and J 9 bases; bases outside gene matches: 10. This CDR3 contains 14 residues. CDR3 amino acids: CASRFGTGTIEQFF. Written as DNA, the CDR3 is TGTGCCAGCAGATTTGGGACAGGAACTATTGAGCAGTTCTTC.

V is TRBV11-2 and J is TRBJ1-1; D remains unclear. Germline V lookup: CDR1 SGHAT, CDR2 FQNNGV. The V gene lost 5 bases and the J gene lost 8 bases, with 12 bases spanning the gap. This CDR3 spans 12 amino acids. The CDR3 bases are TGTGCCAGCAGCCGCCCGGACGGAGAAGCTTTCTTT. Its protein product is CASSRPDGEAFF.

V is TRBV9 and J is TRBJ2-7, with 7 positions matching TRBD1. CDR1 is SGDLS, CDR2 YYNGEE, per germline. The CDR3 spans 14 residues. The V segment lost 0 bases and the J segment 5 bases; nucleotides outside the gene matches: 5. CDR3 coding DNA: TGTGCCAGCAGCGTAGGGTCAGGGACAGACGAGCAGTACTTC. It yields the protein CASSVGSGTDEQYF.

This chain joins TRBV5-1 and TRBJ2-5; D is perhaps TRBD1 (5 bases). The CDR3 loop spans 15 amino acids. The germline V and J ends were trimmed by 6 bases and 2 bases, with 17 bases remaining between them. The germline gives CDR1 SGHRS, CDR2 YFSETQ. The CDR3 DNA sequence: TGCGCCAGCACCAGAAAGGGCCAGGGACAAGAGACCCAGTACTTC. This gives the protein CASTRKGQGQETQYF.